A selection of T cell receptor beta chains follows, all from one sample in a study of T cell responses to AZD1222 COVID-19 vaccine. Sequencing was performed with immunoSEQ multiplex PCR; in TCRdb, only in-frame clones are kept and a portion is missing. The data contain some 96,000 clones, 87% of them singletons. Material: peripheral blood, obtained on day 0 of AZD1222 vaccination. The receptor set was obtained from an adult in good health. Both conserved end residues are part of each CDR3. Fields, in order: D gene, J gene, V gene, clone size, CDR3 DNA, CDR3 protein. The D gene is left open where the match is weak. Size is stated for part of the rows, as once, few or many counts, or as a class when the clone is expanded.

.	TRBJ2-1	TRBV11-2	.	TGTGCCAGCAGCCTATCACGGGGTAATGAGCAGTTCTTC	CASSLSRGNEQFF
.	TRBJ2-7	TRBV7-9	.	TGTGCCAGCAGCTCGACTAGGGGTACAGACGAGCAGTACTTC	CASSSTRGTDEQYF
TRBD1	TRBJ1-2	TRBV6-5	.	TGTGCCAGCAGTTACGCGATGACAGGGGCCGACTATGGCTACACCTTC	CASSYAMTGADYGYTF
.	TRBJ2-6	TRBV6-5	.	TGTGCCAGCGAGGGGACTGGGGCCAACGTCCTGACTTTC	CASEGTGANVLTF
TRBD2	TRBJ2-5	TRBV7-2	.	TGTGCCAGCAGCTTAGTCAGCGGGGGGCGCTACCAAGAGACCCAGTACTTC	CASSLVSGGRYQETQYF
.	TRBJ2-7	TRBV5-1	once	TGCGCCAGCAGCATGAGCTCCTACGAGCAGTACTTC	CASSMSSYEQYF
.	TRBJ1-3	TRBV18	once	TGTGCCAGCTCACCCGGGAAAGCTGGAAACACCATATATTTT	CASSPGKAGNTIYF
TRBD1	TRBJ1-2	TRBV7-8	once	TGTGCCAGCAGCTTAGCGGGACAGGGGGGAGGCTACACCTTC	CASSLAGQGGGYTF
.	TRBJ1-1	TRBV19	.	TGTGCCAGTAGTCTCTGGACAGACATGAACACTGAAGCTTTCTTT	CASSLWTDMNTEAFF
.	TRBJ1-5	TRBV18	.	TGTGCCAGCTCACCCGGCCCGGGGGATCAGCCCCAGCATTTT	CASSPGPGDQPQHF
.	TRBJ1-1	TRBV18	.	TGTGCCAGCTCACCTTCCATGGACAGGAACACTGAAGCTTTCTTT	CASSPSMDRNTEAFF
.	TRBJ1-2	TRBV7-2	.	TGTGCCAGCAGCTTGTGGCAGGGGCGGGATAACAAGGGCTACACCTTC	CASSLWQGRDNKGYTF
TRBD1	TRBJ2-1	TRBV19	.	TGTGCCAGTAACCCGACAGGGGGTCTTAATGGGCAGTTCTTC	CASNPTGGLNGQFF
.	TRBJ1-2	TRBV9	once	TGTGCCAGCAGCGTAGAGGTGGCGGGTGCCTCTTTCTTC	CASSVEVAGASFF
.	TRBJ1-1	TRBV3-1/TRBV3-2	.	TGTGCCAGCAGCCAAGAGTCGGGGGGCGGGGCTTTCTTT	CASSQESGGGAFF
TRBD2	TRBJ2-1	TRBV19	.	TGTGCCAGTAGACGTAGCGGGAGTGCCAATGAGCAGTTCTTC	CASRRSGSANEQFF
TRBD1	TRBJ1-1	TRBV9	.	TGTGCCAGCAGCGCCCTCGACAGGGGTGAAGCTTTCTTT	CASSALDRGEAFF
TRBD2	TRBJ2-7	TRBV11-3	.	TGTGCCAGCAGCATCCCACTAGCGGGCGGGGACGAGCAGTACTTC	CASSIPLAGGDEQYF
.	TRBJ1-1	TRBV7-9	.	TGTGCCAGCAGCCCGCAGGGAAACACTGAAGCTTTCTTT	CASSPQGNTEAFF
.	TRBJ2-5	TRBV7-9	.	TGTGCCAGCAGCTTTATGCGGGCCCAAGAGACCCAGTACTTC	CASSFMRAQETQYF
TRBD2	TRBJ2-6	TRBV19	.	TGTGCCAGTAGTCTCCCGGGGGGGCGTGGGGCCAACGTCCTGACTTTC	CASSLPGGRGANVLTF
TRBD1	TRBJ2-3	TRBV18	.	TGTGCCAGCTCATCGGGACAGGGTAGCACAGATACGCAGTATTTT	CASSSGQGSTDTQYF
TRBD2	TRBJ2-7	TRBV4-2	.	TGTGCCAGCAGCCAAGGGATAGGACTAGCGGGGGGGTACGACGAGCAGTACTTC	CASSQGIGLAGGYDEQYF
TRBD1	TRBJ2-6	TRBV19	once	TGTGCCAGTATCCCGGGACAGGGGGCGAAAGGGGCCAACGTCCTGACTTTC	CASIPGQGAKGANVLTF